One sample yielded the 21 T cell receptor beta chains listed below, sequenced in a study of OX40 agonist ivuxolimab in advanced cancers. Sequenced by immunoSEQ multiplex PCR; TCRdb stores in-frame clones only, minus some. Of some 76,000 clones in the sample, around nine tenths are singletons; the top ten hold roughly 7.5%. Material: CD4+ or CD8+ T cells sorted from blood, obtained in a trial of the OX40 agonist ivuxolimab. Every receptor here comes from an adult with an advanced solid tumor such as melanoma, head and neck, liver or kidney cancer.

This clone was detected once. The chain employs TRBV7-9 and TRBJ2-7; TRBD2 is a possible D gene (5 bases). V shed 1 base and J shed 7 bases, with 8 bases lying between them. The CDR3 is 12 amino acids. Germline V gene sequence: CDR1 SEHNR, CDR2 FQNEAQ (reference sequence). CDR3 nucleotides: TGTGCCAGCAGCTTAGGGGAGTGGGAGCAGTACTTC. Its translation is CASSLGEWEQYF. Full variable domain (remainder filled in from reference TRBV7-9 and TRBJ2-7): DTGVSQNPRHKITKRGQNVTFRCDPISEHNRLYWYRQTLGQGPEFLTYFQNEAQLEKSRLLSDRFSAERPKGSFSTLEIQRTEQGDSAMYLCASSLGEWEQYFGPGTRLTVT.

The chain links TRBV25-1 to TRBJ2-2; 9 positions match TRBD1. Germline lookup yields CDR1 MGHDK and CDR2 SYGVNS. CDR3 length equals 13 residues. The junction had 4 bases not matched to a gene; V was cut back by 8 bases and J by 6 bases. Here the CDR3 DNA reads TGTGCCAGCGGGACAGGGTGGGCCGGGGAGCTGTTTTTT. Protein sequence: CASGTGWAGELFF.

V is TRBV6-6 and J is TRBJ2-1; 10 bases align to TRBD2. CDR1 is MNHNY, CDR2 SVGAGI, per germline (reference sequence). The trim removed 7 bases at V and 4 bases at J, leaving 4 bases unmatched. The CDR3 spans 14 residues. For the CDR3, the DNA is TGTGCCAGCACCCAAGCGGGGGGGTACAATGAGCAGTTCTTC. Protein product: CASTQAGGYNEQFF.

V is TRBV10-2 and J is TRBJ1-6, with TRBD1 matching 11 bases. This CDR3 spans 13 amino acids. In germline, CDR1 is WSHSY, CDR2 SAAADI. J gave up 9 bases and V 10 bases, and 5 bases lay outside the gene matches. This CDR3 is CAIGQGAISPLHF. The CDR3 DNA sequence: TGCGCCATTGGACAGGGGGCGATTTCACCCCTCCACTTT.

The chain is built from TRBV5-4 and TRBJ2-1; 12 positions match TRBD2. Trimming at V came to 1 base and at J to 4 bases, leaving 3 bases not matched to a gene. This CDR3 contains 16 residues. The germline CDR1 and CDR2 sequences are SGHNT and YYREEE (reference sequence). The CDR3 is CASSLPLAGGYNEQFF. CDR3 nucleotides: TGTGCCAGCAGCTTGCCCCTAGCGGGGGGGTACAATGAGCAGTTCTTC.

The gene calls are TRBV5-1 and TRBJ2-7; either TRBD1 or TRBD2 may fit D (5 bases each). The CDR3 contains 14 residues. The germline V gene encodes CDR1 SGHRS and CDR2 YFSETQ. The V gene lost 6 bases and the J gene lost 5 bases, with 18 bases spanning the gap. CDR3 sequence reads: CASTEGQALHEQYF. DNA of the CDR3: TGCGCCAGCACCGAGGGGCAGGCTCTGCACGAGCAGTACTTC.

The V and J genes are TRBV6-5 and TRBJ2-7, with 11 bases lining up with TRBD1. V lost 6 bases to trimming and J lost 10 bases; unmatched junction nucleotides: 5. The germline CDR1 and CDR2 sequences are MNHEY and SVGAGI. There are 12 residues in the CDR3. CDR3 in DNA: TGTGCCAGCAGGGGGACAGGGGGGAAACAGTACTTC. Its protein product is CASRGTGGKQYF.

The CDR3 coding sequence is TGTGCCAGCAATTCGGGACAGCTTAGCACAGATACGCAGTATTTT. Its translation: CASNSGQLSTDTQYF. V usage is TRBV2 and J usage is TRBJ2-3; 7 bases are shared with TRBD1. Germline loops: CDR1 SNHLY, CDR2 FYNNEI. The trim removed 7 bases at V and 0 bases at J, leaving 7 bases unmatched. CDR3 length equals 15 residues.

The chain couples TRBV27 to TRBJ2-1; D uncertain. The ends were cut back, 2 bases at V and 14 bases at J, with 13 bases in the middle. This CDR3 is 12 amino acids long. Per the germline V gene, CDR1 is MNHEY and CDR2 is SMNVEV (reference sequence). CDR3 nucleotide sequence: TGTGCCAGCAGTTTAGGGAAAGAGGTTAAGTTCTTC. It codes for CASSLGKEVKFF.

This chain links TRBV11-2 with TRBJ2-2; TRBD2 might be the D (7 bases). The CDR3 totals 15 residues. Germline V lookup: CDR1 SGHAT, CDR2 FQNNGV. Trimming took 3 bases from V and 5 from J, leaving 13 bases between them. The CDR3 here is CASSFGGARTGELFF. CDR3 bases: TGTGCCAGCAGCTTTGGGGGGGCGCGTACCGGGGAGCTGTTTTTT.

The rearrangement joins TRBV7-9 to TRBJ2-5; 9 bases fit TRBD1. The V gene end was trimmed by 5 bases and the J gene end by 9 bases; junction bases not matched to a gene: 13. The CDR3 covers 15 residues. Germline V gene data show CDR1 as SEHNR and CDR2 as FQNEAQ (reference sequence). The CDR3 is CASSPRDREGLAQYF. The CDR3 nucleotides are TGTGCCAGCAGCCCGCGGGACAGGGAGGGGCTGGCCCAGTACTTC.

The chain uses TRBV19 and TRBJ2-1; TRBD1 or TRBD2 may be the D gene (5 bases each). The germline V gene has CDR1 LNHDA and CDR2 SQIVND (reference sequence). V lost 5 bases and J lost 0, with 11 bases in between. This CDR3 comprises 15 residues. In nucleotides, the CDR3 is TGTGCCAGTAGTCTGGGGGTGAGCTCCTACAATGAGCAGTTCTTC. Translated, it gives CASSLGVSSYNEQFF.

V gene TRBV4-1 combines with J gene TRBJ2-7; 8 bases fit TRBD2. CDR3 length: 15 amino acids. Germline assignment: CDR1 MGHRA and CDR2 YSYEKL. V lost 1 base, J lost 5 bases, and 7 bases stayed unmatched. CDR3 region: CASSQVRGGVDEQYF. The DNA for the CDR3 is TGCGCCAGCAGCCAAGTCCGGGGGGGCGTAGACGAGCAGTACTTC.

This rearrangement joins TRBV27 to TRBJ1-2; D is perhaps TRBD1 (5 bases). CDR1 is MNHEY and CDR2 is SMNVEV in the germline V gene (reference sequence). The CDR3 runs to 17 residues. V was cut by 1 base and J by 0 bases, with 15 bases left in between. The CDR3 region has the DNA TGTGCCAGCAGTTTATTTCCGTTGAGGGGAGCTAACTATGGCTACACCTTC. Translation gives CASSLFPLRGANYGYTF.

In DNA, the CDR3 is TGTGCCAGCAACGGACTAGCGGGGAACTCCTACAATGAGCAGTTCTTC. Amino acids: CASNGLAGNSYNEQFF. This chain uses TRBV2 with TRBJ2-1, with 12 bases identical to TRBD2. The CDR3 contains 16 residues. Germline loops: CDR1 SNHLY, CDR2 FYNNEI. The trim removed 7 bases at V and 0 bases at J, leaving 4 bases unmatched.

The J gene is TRBJ2-3, the V gene TRBV7-3; 8 bases are a match to TRBD2. The V gene end was trimmed by 0 bases and the J gene end by 6 bases; junction bases not matched to a gene: 5. CDR1 is SGHTA, CDR2 FQGTGA, per germline. CDR3 length: 15 residues. The CDR3 DNA is TGTGCCAGCAGCTTAACCGGGGGGGCAGCGGATACGCAGTATTTT. This gives the protein CASSLTGGAADTQYF.

The V call is TRBV16, the J call TRBJ2-3, with a tentative D call TRBD2 (5 bases). Germline V gives CDR1 KGHSY, CDR2 FQNENV. There are 13 residues in the CDR3. The V gene lost 5 bases and the J gene lost 11 bases, with 17 bases spanning the gap. The chain's CDR3 is CASSVLGVEGQYF. CDR3 sequence (DNA): TGTGCCAGCAGCGTCCTTGGGGTCGAGGGGCAGTATTTT.

This clone was recorded only once. In DNA, the CDR3 is TGTGCCAGCAGCCAAGATTTGCAGGCGAGCACAGATACGCAGTATTTT. Translated: CASSQDLQASTDTQYF. The V gene is TRBV14, the J gene TRBJ2-3; no reliable D call. Germline V gene sequence: CDR1 SGHDN, CDR2 FVKESK. V lost 0 bases, J lost 0 bases, and 10 bases lay in between. The CDR3 covers 16 residues.

The rearrangement links TRBV6-5 to TRBJ1-3; D call uncertain. The CDR3 runs 12 residues. Germline CDR1 and CDR2: MNHEY and SVGAGI. The V gene lost 7 bases and the J gene lost 2 bases, with 6 bases spanning the gap. CDR3 region: CASKGAGNTIYF. CDR3 sequence (DNA): TGTGCCAGCAAAGGAGCTGGAAACACCATATATTTT.

This chain links TRBV11-3 with TRBJ1-1; D is uncertain. Trimming took off 3 bases at V and 0 bases at J, with 5 bases between the two ends. Germline loops: CDR1 SGHNT, CDR2 YENEEA. The CDR3 consists of 13 residues. In DNA form, the CDR3 reads TGTGCCAGCAGCTTCGCCTTGAACACTGAAGCTTTCTTT. Translated: CASSFALNTEAFF.

V is TRBV11-3 and J is TRBJ2-7, with D maybe TRBD2 (5 bases). V lost 4 bases and J lost 3, with 10 bases in between. The CDR3 runs to 13 residues. The germline gives CDR1 SGHNT, CDR2 YENEEA. The CDR3 spells CASSWTEGYEQYF. The CDR3 region has the DNA TGTGCCAGCAGCTGGACTGAGGGCTACGAGCAGTACTTC.